What follows are 9 T cell receptor beta chains derived from one specimen sequenced in a study of PD-L1 blockade in urothelial cancer. Regarding time point: pretreatment peripheral blood. Profiled with immunoSEQ multiplex PCR; TCRdb holds only in-frame clones, not every one. Of 45,000 to 60,000 clones listed, roughly four fifths are singletons. The sequences come from PBMCs, collected around atezolizumab (anti-PD-L1) treatment. All receptors come from a man between 50 and 59 years old with urothelial cancer.

The chain recombines TRBV18 with TRBJ2-2; 8 positions match TRBD1. Germline CDR1 and CDR2: KGHSH and LQKENI. The CDR3 totals 15 residues. The V segment lost 4 bases and the J segment 5 bases; nucleotides outside the gene matches: 6. The CDR3 region has the DNA TGTGCCAGCTCACTCGACAGGGGAAGGACCGGGGAGCTGTTTTTT. Amino acid sequence: CASSLDRGRTGELFF.

This clone has only a few counts. The chain joins TRBV7-9 to TRBJ1-2; a weak D match, TRBD1 (6 bases). Trimming pared 5 bases from V and 3 bases from J, leaving 13 bases between. Germline V lookup: CDR1 SEHNR, CDR2 FQNEAQ (reference sequence). The CDR3 runs to 14 residues. The CDR3 protein is CASSLQGRDYGYTF. DNA of the CDR3: TGTGCCAGCAGCCTTCAGGGGCGAGACTATGGCTACACCTTC.

Notes on this clone: Other DNA sequences in this sample translate to the same CDR3. The chain uses TRBV29-1 and TRBJ1-5, with 8 bases matching TRBD1. The V segment lost 6 bases and the J segment 2 bases; nucleotides outside the gene matches: 3. This CDR3 has 13 residues. CDR1 and CDR2 from the germline V gene are SQVTM and ANQGSEA. CDR3 amino acids: CSVGQGGNQPQHF. The DNA of the CDR3 is TGCAGCGTCGGACAGGGTGGCAATCAGCCCCAGCATTTT.

The genes are TRBV7-9 and TRBJ1-5; unclear D gene. CDR3 length equals 13 residues. Trimming pared 4 bases from V and 4 bases from J, leaving 8 bases between. Germline V gene sequence: CDR1 SEHNR, CDR2 FQNEAQ (reference sequence). CDR3: CASSSSGNQPQHF. For the CDR3, the DNA is TGTGCCAGCAGCTCTTCCGGGAATCAGCCCCAGCATTTT. Supplemented by reference TRBV7-9 and TRBJ1-5, the full variable domain reads DTGVSQNPRHKITKRGQNVTFRCDPISEHNRLYWYRQTLGQGPEFLTYFQNEAQLEKSRLLSDRFSAERPKGSFSTLEIQRTEQGDSAMYLCASSSSGNQPQHFGDGTRLSIL.

The rearrangement links TRBV7-2 to TRBJ1-2; D gene unclear. V lost 0 bases and J lost 8, with 7 bases in between. The CDR3 loop spans 12 amino acids. The V gene's germline CDR1 is SGHTA and CDR2 FQGNSA. The CDR3 region is CASSLARYGYTF. The CDR3, as DNA: TGTGCCAGCAGCTTAGCCAGGTACGGCTACACCTTC.

The chain is built from TRBV19 and TRBJ1-2; D remains unclear. Per the germline V gene, CDR1 is LNHDA and CDR2 is SQIVND (reference sequence). The CDR3 has 13 residues. V was clipped by 1 base and J by 8 bases, with 11 bases between them. This CDR3 reads CASSIGGGLGYTF. DNA of the CDR3: TGTGCCAGTAGTATAGGGGGAGGATTGGGCTACACCTTC.

This clone has more than one count but fewer than ten. The rearrangement joins TRBV13 to TRBJ1-1; D is uncertain. V lost 5 bases to trimming and J lost 2 bases, with 12 bases between them. Per the germline V gene, CDR1 is PRHDT and CDR2 is FYEKMQ (reference sequence). This CDR3 comprises 14 residues. The DNA for the CDR3 is TGTGCCAGCAGCCCCTATGACTCAAACACTGAAGCTTTCTTT. Translating gives CASSPYDSNTEAFF.

V is TRBV19 and J is TRBJ2-5, with TRBD2 identical over 8 bases. The CDR3 extends over 15 amino acids. V was pared by 3 bases and J by 9 bases, with 12 bases of the junction left unmatched. The V gene's germline CDR1 is LNHDA and CDR2 SQIVND (reference sequence). The CDR3 bases are TGTGCCAGTAGTATCGGGATAGCGGGGTCCACGGCCCAGTACTTC. Its translation: CASSIGIAGSTAQYF. The full variable domain, with the rest looked up from reference TRBV19 and TRBJ2-5, is DGGITQSPKYLFRKEGQNVTLSCEQNLNHDAMYWYRQDPGQGLRLIYYSQIVNDFQKGDIAEGYSVSREKKESFPLTVTSAQKNPTAFYLCASSIGIAGSTAQYFGPGTRLLVL.

The chain couples TRBV9 to TRBJ1-5; no reliable D call. This CDR3 region has 15 residues. Trimming took 2 bases from V and 1 from J, leaving 10 bases between them. Germline V gene data show CDR1 as SGDLS and CDR2 as YYNGEE. The CDR3 protein is CASSVGGWSNQPQHF. The CDR3 bases are TGTGCCAGCAGCGTTGGAGGGTGGAGCAATCAGCCCCAGCATTTT.